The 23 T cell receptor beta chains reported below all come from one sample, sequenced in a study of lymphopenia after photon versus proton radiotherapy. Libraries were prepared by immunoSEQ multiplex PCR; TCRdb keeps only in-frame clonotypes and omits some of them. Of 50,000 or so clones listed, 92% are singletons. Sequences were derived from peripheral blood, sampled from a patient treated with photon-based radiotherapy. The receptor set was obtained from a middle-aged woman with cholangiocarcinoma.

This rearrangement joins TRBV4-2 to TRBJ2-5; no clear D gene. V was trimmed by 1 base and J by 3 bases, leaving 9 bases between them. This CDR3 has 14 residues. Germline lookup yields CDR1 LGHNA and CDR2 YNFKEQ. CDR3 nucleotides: TGTGCCAGCAGCCAAGTAGAAGGAAAAGAGACCCAGTACTTC. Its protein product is CASSQVEGKETQYF.

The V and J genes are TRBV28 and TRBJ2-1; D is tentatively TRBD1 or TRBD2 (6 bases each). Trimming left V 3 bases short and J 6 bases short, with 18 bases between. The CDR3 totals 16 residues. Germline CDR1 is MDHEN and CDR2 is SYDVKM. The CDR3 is CASSFLGTKGGNEQFF. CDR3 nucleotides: TGTGCCAGCAGTTTTTTGGGTACCAAGGGGGGCAATGAGCAGTTCTTC.

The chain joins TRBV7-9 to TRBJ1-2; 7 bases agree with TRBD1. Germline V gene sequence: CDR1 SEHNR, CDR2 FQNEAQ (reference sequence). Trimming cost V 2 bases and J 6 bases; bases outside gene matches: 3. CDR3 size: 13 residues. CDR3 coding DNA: TGTGCCAGCAGCTTAATAGGGGGCGATGGCTACACCTTC. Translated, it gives CASSLIGGDGYTF.

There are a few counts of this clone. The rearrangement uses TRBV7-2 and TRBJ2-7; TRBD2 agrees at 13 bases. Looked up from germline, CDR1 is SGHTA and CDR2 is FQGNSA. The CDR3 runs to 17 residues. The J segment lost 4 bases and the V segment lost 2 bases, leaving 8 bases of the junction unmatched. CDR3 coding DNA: TGTGCCAGCAGCTTAACTAGCGGGAGGGGGGTCTGGTACGAGCAGTACTTC. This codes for CASSLTSGRGVWYEQYF.

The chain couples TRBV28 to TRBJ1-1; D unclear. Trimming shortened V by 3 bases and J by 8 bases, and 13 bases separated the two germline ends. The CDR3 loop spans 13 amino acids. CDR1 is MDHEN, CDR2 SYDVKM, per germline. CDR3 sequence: CASSFQQPEEAFF. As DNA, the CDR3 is TGTGCCAGCAGTTTTCAACAGCCGGAGGAAGCTTTCTTT. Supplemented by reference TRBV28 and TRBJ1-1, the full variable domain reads DVKVTQSSRYLVKRTGEKVFLECVQDMDHENMFWYRQDPGLGLRLIYFSYDVKMKEKGDIPEGYSVSREKKERFSLILESASTNQTSMYLCASSFQQPEEAFFGQGTRLTVV.

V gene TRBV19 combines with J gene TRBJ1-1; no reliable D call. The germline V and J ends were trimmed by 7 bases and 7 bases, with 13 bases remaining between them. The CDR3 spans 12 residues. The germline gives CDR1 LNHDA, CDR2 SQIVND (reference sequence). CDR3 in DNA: TGTGCCAGTACCCCGGGAGGAATTGAAGCTTTCTTT. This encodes CASTPGGIEAFF.

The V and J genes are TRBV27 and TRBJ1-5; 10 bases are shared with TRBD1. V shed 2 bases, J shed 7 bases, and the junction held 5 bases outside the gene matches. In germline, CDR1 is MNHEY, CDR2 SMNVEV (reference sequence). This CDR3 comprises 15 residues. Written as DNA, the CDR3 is TGTGCCAGCAGTTTAGGGACAGGGGTCGAGCAGCCCCAGCATTTT. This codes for CASSLGTGVEQPQHF.

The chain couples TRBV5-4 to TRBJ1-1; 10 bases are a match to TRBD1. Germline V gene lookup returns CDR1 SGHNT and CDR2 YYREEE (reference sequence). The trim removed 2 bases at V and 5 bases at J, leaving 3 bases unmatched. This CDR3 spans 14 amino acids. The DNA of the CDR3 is TGTGCCAGCAGCTTTGACAGGGGGCGGACTGAAGCTTTCTTT. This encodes CASSFDRGRTEAFF. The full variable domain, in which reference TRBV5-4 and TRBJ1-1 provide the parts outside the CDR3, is ETGVTQSPTHLIKTRGQQVTLRCSSQSGHNTVSWYQQALGQGPQFIFQYYREEENGRGNFPPRFSGLQFPNYSSELNVNALELDDSALYLCASSFDRGRTEAFFGQGTRLTVV.

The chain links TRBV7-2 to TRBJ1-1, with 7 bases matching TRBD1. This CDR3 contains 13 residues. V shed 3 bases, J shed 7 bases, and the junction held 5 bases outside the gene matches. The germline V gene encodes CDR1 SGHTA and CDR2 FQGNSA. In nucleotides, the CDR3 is TGTGCCAGCAGCTTGCGGGACAGCCTTGAAGCTTTCTTT. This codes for CASSLRDSLEAFF.

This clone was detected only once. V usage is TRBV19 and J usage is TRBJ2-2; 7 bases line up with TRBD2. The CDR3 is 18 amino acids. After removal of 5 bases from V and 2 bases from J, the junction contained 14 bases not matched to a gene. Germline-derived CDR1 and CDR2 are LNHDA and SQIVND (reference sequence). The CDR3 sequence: CASSAERGGPFNTGELFF. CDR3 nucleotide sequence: TGTGCCAGTAGTGCGGAGCGGGGAGGACCCTTTAACACCGGGGAGCTGTTTTTT.

The CDR3 sequence is CAAGQGDGYTF. Written as DNA, the CDR3 is TGTGCCGCGGGACAGGGGGATGGCTACACCTTC. The rearrangement uses TRBV10-3 and TRBJ1-2; 11 nucleotides match TRBD1. V dropped 11 bases and J dropped 6; count of bases not matched to a gene: 2. Germline assignment: CDR1 ENHRY and CDR2 SYGVKD. CDR3 size: 11 residues.

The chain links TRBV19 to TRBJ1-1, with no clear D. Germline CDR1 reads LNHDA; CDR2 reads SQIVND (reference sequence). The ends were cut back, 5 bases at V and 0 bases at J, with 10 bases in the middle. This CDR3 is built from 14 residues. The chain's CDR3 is CASSSRAVNTEAFF. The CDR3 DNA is TGTGCCAGTAGTTCCCGGGCCGTGAACACTGAAGCTTTCTTT.

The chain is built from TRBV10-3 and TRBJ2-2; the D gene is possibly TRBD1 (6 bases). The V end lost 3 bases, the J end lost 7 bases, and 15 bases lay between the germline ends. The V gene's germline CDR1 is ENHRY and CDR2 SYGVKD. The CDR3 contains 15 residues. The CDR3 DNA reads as TGTGCCATCAGTGAAACCACAGGGAAGGGCGGGGAGCTGTTTTTT. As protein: CAISETTGKGGELFF.

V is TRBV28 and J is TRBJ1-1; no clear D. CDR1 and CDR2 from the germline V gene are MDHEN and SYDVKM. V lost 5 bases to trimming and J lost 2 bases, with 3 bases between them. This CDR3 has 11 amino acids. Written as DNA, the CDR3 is TGTGCCAGCAGTGTAAACACTGAAGCTTTCTTT. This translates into CASSVNTEAFF.

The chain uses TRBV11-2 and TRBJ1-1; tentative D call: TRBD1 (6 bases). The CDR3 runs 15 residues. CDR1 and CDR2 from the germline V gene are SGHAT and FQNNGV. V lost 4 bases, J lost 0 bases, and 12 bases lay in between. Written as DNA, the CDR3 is TGTGCCAGCAGCTCAAACGGGGGCCTGAACACTGAAGCTTTCTTT. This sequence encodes CASSSNGGLNTEAFF.

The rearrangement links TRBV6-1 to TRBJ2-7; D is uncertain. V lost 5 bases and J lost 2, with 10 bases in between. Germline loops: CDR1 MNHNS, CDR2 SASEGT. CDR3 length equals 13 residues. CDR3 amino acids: CASSQTVTYEQYF. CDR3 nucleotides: TGTGCCAGCAGTCAGACTGTCACCTACGAGCAGTACTTC.

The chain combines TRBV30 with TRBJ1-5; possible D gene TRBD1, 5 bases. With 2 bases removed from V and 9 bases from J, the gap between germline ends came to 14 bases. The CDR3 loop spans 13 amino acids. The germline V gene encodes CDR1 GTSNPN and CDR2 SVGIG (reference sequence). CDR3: CAWSKRGVGPQHF. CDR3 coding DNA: TGTGCCTGGAGTAAAAGGGGAGTAGGGCCCCAGCATTTT.

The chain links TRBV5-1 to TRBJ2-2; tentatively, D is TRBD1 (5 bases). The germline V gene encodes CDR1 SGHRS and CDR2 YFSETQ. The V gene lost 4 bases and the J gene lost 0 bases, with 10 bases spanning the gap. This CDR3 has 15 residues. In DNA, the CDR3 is TGCGCCAGCAGCATGGACATAGCGAACACCGGGGAGCTGTTTTTT. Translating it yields CASSMDIANTGELFF.

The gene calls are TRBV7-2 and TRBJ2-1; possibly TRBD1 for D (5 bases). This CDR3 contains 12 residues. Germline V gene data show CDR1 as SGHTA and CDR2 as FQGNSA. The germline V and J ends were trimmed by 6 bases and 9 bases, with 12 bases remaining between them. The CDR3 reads CASSGRGSEQFF. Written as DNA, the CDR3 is TGTGCCAGCAGTGGTAGGGGCAGTGAGCAGTTCTTC.

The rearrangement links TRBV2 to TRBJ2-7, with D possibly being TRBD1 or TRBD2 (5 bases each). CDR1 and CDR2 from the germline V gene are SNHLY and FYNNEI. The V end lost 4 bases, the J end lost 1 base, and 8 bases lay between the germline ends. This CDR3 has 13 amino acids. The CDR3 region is CASSGDGSYEQYF. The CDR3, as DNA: TGTGCCAGCAGTGGGGACGGGTCCTACGAGCAGTACTTC.

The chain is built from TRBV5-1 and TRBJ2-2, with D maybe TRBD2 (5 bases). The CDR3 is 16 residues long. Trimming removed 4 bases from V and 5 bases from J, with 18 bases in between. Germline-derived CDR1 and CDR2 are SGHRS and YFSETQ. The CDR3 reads CASSGAALRATGELFF. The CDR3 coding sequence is TGCGCCAGCAGCGGTGCCGCTTTGAGGGCGACCGGGGAGCTGTTTTTT.

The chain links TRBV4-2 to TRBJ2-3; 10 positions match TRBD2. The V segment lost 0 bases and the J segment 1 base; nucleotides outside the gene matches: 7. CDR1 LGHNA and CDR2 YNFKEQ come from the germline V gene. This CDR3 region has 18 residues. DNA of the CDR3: TGTGCCAGCAGCCAAGATCAGCGGGGGGGGAGTGGCACAGATACGCAGTATTTT. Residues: CASSQDQRGGSGTDTQYF.

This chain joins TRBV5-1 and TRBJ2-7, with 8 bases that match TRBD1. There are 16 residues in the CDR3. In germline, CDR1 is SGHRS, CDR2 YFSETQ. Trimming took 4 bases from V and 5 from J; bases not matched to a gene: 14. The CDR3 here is CASSPITGTGRNEQYF. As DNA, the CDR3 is TGCGCCAGCAGCCCGATTACCGGGACAGGAAGAAACGAGCAGTACTTC.